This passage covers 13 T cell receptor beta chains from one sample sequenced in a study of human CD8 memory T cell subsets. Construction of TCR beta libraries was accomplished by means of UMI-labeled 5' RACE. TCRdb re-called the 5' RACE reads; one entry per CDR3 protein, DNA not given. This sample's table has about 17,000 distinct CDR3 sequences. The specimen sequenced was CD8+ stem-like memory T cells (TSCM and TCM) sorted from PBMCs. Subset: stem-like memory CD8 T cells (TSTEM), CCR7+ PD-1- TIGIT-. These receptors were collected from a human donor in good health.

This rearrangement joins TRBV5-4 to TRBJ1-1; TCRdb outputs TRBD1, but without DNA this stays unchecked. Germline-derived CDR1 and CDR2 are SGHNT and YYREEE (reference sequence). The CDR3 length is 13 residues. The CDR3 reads CASSSQGVPEAFF.

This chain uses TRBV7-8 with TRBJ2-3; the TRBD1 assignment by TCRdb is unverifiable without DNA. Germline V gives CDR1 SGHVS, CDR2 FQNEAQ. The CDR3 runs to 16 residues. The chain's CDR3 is CASSPGGNPRTDTQYF.

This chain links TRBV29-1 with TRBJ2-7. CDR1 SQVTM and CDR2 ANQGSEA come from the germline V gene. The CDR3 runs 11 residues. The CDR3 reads CSVQFGYEQYF.

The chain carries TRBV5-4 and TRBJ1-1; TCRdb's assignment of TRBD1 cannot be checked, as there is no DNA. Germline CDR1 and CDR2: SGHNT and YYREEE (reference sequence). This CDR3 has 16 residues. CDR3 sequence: CALRRGTGNEDTEAFF. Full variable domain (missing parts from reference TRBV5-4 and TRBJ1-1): ETGVTQSPTHLIKTRGQQVTLRCSSQSGHNTVSWYQQALGQGPQFIFQYYREEENGRGNFPPRFSGLQFPNYSSELNVNALELDDSALYLCALRRGTGNEDTEAFFGQGTRLTVV.

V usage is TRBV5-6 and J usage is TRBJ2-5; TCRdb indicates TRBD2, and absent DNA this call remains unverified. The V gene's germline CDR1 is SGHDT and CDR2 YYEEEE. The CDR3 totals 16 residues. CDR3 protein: CASSLVERGALETQYF.

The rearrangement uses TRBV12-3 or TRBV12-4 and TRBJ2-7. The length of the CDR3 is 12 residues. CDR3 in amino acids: CASSLRLYEQYF.

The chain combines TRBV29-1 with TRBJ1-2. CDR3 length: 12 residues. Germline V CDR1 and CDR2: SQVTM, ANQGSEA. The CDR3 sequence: CSVDLGNYGYTF. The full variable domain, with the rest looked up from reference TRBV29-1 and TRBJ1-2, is SAVISQKPSRDICQRGTSLTIQCQVDSQVTMMFWYRQQPGQSLTLIATANQGSEATYESGFVIDKFPISRPNLTFSTLTVSNMSPEDSSIYLCSVDLGNYGYTFGSGTRLTVV.

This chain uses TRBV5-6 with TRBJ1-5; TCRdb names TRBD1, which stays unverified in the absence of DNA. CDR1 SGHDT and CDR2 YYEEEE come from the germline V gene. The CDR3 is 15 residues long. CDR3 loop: CASSYWTGLNQPQHF.

The CDR3 region is CATSGEQGGIQPQHF. The chain uses TRBV15 and TRBJ1-5; TCRdb reports TRBD1, a call that lacks DNA to check it against. Per germline, CDR1 LNHNV and CDR2 YYDKDF (reference sequence). This CDR3 is 15 amino acids long.

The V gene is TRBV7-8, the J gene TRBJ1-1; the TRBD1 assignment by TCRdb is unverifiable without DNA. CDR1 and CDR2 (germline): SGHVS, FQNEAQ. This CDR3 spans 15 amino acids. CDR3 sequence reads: CASSLVDSRETEAFF.

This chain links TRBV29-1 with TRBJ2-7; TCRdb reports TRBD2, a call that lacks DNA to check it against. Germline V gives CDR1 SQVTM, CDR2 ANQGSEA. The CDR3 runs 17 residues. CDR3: CSVSGTSGSLSSYEQYF.

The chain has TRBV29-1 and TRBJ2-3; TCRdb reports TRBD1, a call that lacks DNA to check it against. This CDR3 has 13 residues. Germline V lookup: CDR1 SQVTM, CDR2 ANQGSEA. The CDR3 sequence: CSVVQGVKDTQYF.

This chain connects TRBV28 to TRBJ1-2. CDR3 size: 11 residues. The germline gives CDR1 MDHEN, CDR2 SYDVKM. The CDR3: CASSLGGGYTF.